This TCR beta chain comes out of a study of type 1 and type 2 diabetes patients. Study-level information: The cohort mixed type 1 diabetes, type 2 diabetes and nondiabetic donors. Broader study findings: Groups were not age- or gender-matched, which may bias interpretation. V and J gene usage correlated at roughly 0.97 between type 2 diabetes and control samples. Highly-expanded CD4+ clones were few in type 2 diabetes, median one, nearly 4% of reads.

This clonotype was counted a few times. What it binds is not known. Genomic DNA was the PCR template. Multiplex PCR with 30 forward and 13 reverse primers amplified the TCR beta CDR3. TCRdb called the multiplex PCR reads again in MiXCR, with one record for every CDR3 protein. Of about 250,000 distinct CDR3 sequences in the sample, approximately 50% were seen once. Sample: peripheral blood mononuclear cells (PBMCs). This sequence originates from a man between 18 and 35 years old with type 2 diabetes.

CDR3 DNA sequence: TGCGCCAGCAGCCAGAAACAGGCTTCACCCCTCCACTTT. It encodes CASSQKQASPLHF. V is TRBV4-1 and J is TRBJ1-6, with D perhaps TRBD1 (5 bases). The V end was cut by 3 bases, the J end by 9 bases, with 9 bases between. This CDR3 has 13 amino acids. The V gene's germline CDR1 is MGHRA and CDR2 YSYEKL.